This TCR beta chain was documented in a study of blood T cells in healthy people across ages. Study results and limitations: Diversity was higher, and naive CD4+ cells more numerous, in long-lived donors than in aged donors. The recorded TCR beta diversity per million T cells decreased in a roughly linear manner with age.

Germline V gives CDR1 MNHNY, CDR2 SVGAGI (reference sequence). CDR3 length: 14 residues. Then a second PCR, running roughly 7 to 11 cycles, was carried out with a sample-barcoded 5' primer and a J-beta primer mix. In TCRdb, the 5' RACE reads were re-called with MiXCR into one record per CDR3 protein. The sample lists about 720,000 distinct CDR3 sequences, approximately 25% occurring once. Remarks on this clonotype: Antigen: not known.

These same records also appear under a second study, on T cells of mothers and their children.

The sample consisted of blood. The rearrangement uses TRBV6-6 and TRBJ2-5; D is unclear. The closer fit of TRBJ2-7 to the DNA end suggests the J call may be wrong. The origin of this receptor is a boy between 10 and 17 years old in good health. The CDR3 region is CASCPPEHPYEQYF. CDR3 nucleotide sequence: TGTGCCAGCTGCCCTCCGGAACACCCCTACGAGCAGTACTTC.